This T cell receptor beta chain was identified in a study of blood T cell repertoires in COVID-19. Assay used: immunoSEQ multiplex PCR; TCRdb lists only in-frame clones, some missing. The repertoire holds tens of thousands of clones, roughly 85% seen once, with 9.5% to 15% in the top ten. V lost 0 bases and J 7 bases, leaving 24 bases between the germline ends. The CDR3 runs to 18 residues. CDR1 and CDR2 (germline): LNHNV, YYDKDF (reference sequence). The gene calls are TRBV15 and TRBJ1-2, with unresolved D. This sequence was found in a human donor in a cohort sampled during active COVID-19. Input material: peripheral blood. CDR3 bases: TGTGCCACCAGCAGAGATCCCTTATATACGAGCCGGACTGTTGGCTACACCTTC. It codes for CATSRDPLYTSRTVGYTF.